The source of this TCR beta chain is a study of T cells after yellow fever vaccination. There are many counts of this clonotype. MiXCR, applied by TCRdb to the 5' RACE reads, yields one record per CDR3 protein. The sample consists of about 340,000 distinct CDR3 sequences, roughly 4.3% of them appearing once. This clonotype originated in a man between 18 and 35 years old who received the YFV17D yellow fever vaccine. The sample in question was PBMCs, obtained 5 days after the yellow fever booster vaccination.

The chain's CDR3 is CASSLGVGYGYTF. Here the CDR3 DNA reads TGCGCCAGCAGCTTGGGAGTCGGCTATGGCTACACCTTC. The chain has TRBV5-1 and TRBJ1-2, with D unresolved. CDR3 size: 13 residues. Germline values: CDR1 SGHRS, CDR2 YFSETQ. The V end lost 0 bases, the J end lost 4 bases, and 7 bases lay between the germline ends. The complete variable domain, with remaining parts taken from reference TRBV5-1 and TRBJ1-2, reads KAGVTQTPRYLIKTRGQQVTLSCSPISGHRSVSWYQQTPGQGLQFLFEYFSETQRNKGNFPGRFSGRQFSNSRSEMNVSTLELGDSALYLCASSLGVGYGYTFGSGTRLTVV.